This passage covers 24 T cell receptor beta chains from one sample sequenced in a study of CXCR3-negative and CXCR3-positive naive CD8 T cells. Points from the study as a whole: CXCR3-positive naive cells carried more hydrophobic TRB CDR3s than CXCR3-negative naive cells did.

Libraries were UMI-labeled 5' RACE TRB cDNA. Reanalyzing the 5' RACE reads, TCRdb keeps one entry per CDR3 protein, without DNA. Reported are about 120,000 distinct CDR3 sequences; the ten largest clones contain about 0.34%. Antigens of these TCRs are unknown. Sequencing was performed on naive CXCR3+ CD8+ T cells from blood. The subset is: CD45RO-CCR7+CD27+CD95- naive CD8+ T cells expressing CXCR3 (TNR3+). These receptors were collected from a human donor in good health. Some clones in this sample may be carry-over from other donors' samples.

The CDR3: CASSVGGTARQLNEQFF. The chain couples TRBV9 to TRBJ2-1; no DNA is available, so the TRBD2 call from TCRdb remains unchecked. Germline V gene lookup returns CDR1 SGDLS and CDR2 YYNGEE. This CDR3 comprises 17 residues.

V gene TRBV29-1 combines with J gene TRBJ2-7; the D gene TCRdb calls, TRBD1, cannot be checked with no DNA. There are 15 residues in the CDR3. The germline V gene encodes CDR1 SQVTM and CDR2 ANQGSEA. The CDR3 region is CSVEAPTGVVYEQYF.

The rearrangement uses TRBV4-1 and TRBJ1-5; the TRBD1 assignment by TCRdb is unverifiable without DNA. Germline CDR1 MGHRA, CDR2 YSYEKL. This CDR3 spans 16 amino acids. The CDR3 reads CASSQVGQGYSQPQHF.

V usage is TRBV4-3 and J usage is TRBJ1-5; as DNA is missing, the TRBD1 call by TCRdb cannot be tested. The CDR3 runs 16 residues. In germline, CDR1 is LGHNA, CDR2 YSLEER. The CDR3 loop reads CASSQGTSYSNQPQHF.

The genes are TRBV28 and TRBJ1-6. From germline, CDR1 is MDHEN and CDR2 SYDVKM. This CDR3 contains 11 residues. The CDR3 loop is CASSHTDHLHF.

CDR3 loop: CASSLMRTENTEAFF. The gene calls are TRBV7-3 and TRBJ1-1; TCRdb gives TRBD1 as the D gene, but with no DNA this cannot be confirmed. This CDR3 comprises 15 residues. Per the germline V gene, CDR1 is SGHTA and CDR2 is FQGTGA.

The chain carries TRBV7-9 and TRBJ1-3. The CDR3 spans 14 residues. Germline loops: CDR1 SEHNR, CDR2 FQNEAQ (reference sequence). CDR3 in amino acids: CASSLEPSGNTIYF. The full variable domain, rest sourced from reference TRBV7-9 and TRBJ1-3, is DTGVSQNPRHKITKRGQNVTFRCDPISEHNRLYWYRQTLGQGPEFLTYFQNEAQLEKSRLLSDRFSAERPKGSFSTLEIQRTEQGDSAMYLCASSLEPSGNTIYFGEGSWLTVV.

V usage is TRBV7-9 and J usage is TRBJ2-1. Germline lookup yields CDR1 SEHNR and CDR2 FQNEAQ (reference sequence). This CDR3 spans 12 amino acids. This chain's CDR3 is CASSSTVYEQFF. The variable domain in full, with the rest retrieved from reference TRBV7-9 and TRBJ2-1, is DTGVSQNPRHKITKRGQNVTFRCDPISEHNRLYWYRQTLGQGPEFLTYFQNEAQLEKSRLLSDRFSAERPKGSFSTLEIQRTEQGDSAMYLCASSSTVYEQFFGPGTRLTVL.

The chain uses TRBV3-1 and TRBJ2-7; as DNA is missing, the TRBD1 call by TCRdb cannot be tested. Germline assignment: CDR1 LGHDT and CDR2 YNNKEL (reference sequence). The CDR3 extends over 16 amino acids. CDR3 sequence reads: CASSQDRRTASYEQYF.

The rearrangement joins TRBV9 to TRBJ2-7; no DNA is available, so the TRBD2 call from TCRdb remains unchecked. The CDR3 consists of 15 residues. The germline gives CDR1 SGDLS, CDR2 YYNGEE. CDR3 in amino acids: CASSPGTPTPYEQYF. Full variable domain (outside the CDR3, taken from reference TRBV9 and TRBJ2-7): DSGVTQTPKHLITATGQRVTLRCSPRSGDLSVYWYQQSLDQGLQFLIQYYNGEERAKGNILERFSAQQFPDLHSELNLSSLELGDSALYFCASSPGTPTPYEQYFGPGTRLTVT.

The gene calls are TRBV7-3 and TRBJ1-1; TCRdb's D gene call, TRBD1, goes unchecked for lack of DNA. This CDR3 comprises 16 residues. Germline CDR1 reads SGHTA; CDR2 reads FQGTGA. This chain's CDR3 is CASSLEQGLMNTEAFF.

The chain links TRBV28 to TRBJ2-1. The CDR3 totals 15 residues. Germline V gives CDR1 MDHEN, CDR2 SYDVKM. CDR3 loop: CASSPDGSSYNEQFF.

CDR3 protein: CSAIGGQGVWNEKLFF. The V gene is TRBV29-1, the J gene TRBJ1-4; TCRdb's D gene call, TRBD1, goes unchecked for lack of DNA. The CDR3 runs to 16 residues. The germline gives CDR1 SQVTM, CDR2 ANQGSEA. Full variable domain (missing parts from reference TRBV29-1 and TRBJ1-4): SAVISQKPSRDICQRGTSLTIQCQVDSQVTMMFWYRQQPGQSLTLIATANQGSEATYESGFVIDKFPISRPNLTFSTLTVSNMSPEDSSIYLCSAIGGQGVWNEKLFFGSGTQLSVL.

The rearrangement links TRBV11-2 to TRBJ2-7; TCRdb designates TRBD1, a call that cannot be tested without DNA. CDR1 is SGHAT and CDR2 is FQNNGV in the germline V gene. The CDR3 contains 13 residues. The CDR3 protein is CASSLQGGYEQYF.

The chain is built from TRBV9 and TRBJ1-1. This CDR3 is 15 amino acids long. Germline V CDR1 and CDR2: SGDLS, YYNGEE. CDR3 loop: CASSVGPREDTEAFF.

J is TRBJ2-1 and V is TRBV11-3. This CDR3 is built from 13 residues. The germline V gene encodes CDR1 SGHNT and CDR2 YENEEA. The CDR3 reads CASSLAYNNEQFF.

The chain combines TRBV29-1 with TRBJ2-7; without DNA, the TCRdb call of TRBD2 cannot be checked. The length of the CDR3 is 16 residues. From germline, CDR1 is SQVTM and CDR2 ANQGSEA. The CDR3 reads CSAGGGFGDSSYEQYF.

V usage is TRBV7-2 and J usage is TRBJ1-6; TCRdb's D call, TRBD1, is unchecked because there is no DNA. The CDR3 loop spans 12 amino acids. The germline gives CDR1 SGHTA, CDR2 FQGNSA. The CDR3 is CASSLRGTPLHF.

The chain carries TRBV7-3 and TRBJ2-3; TCRdb's D gene call, TRBD1, goes unchecked for lack of DNA. From germline, CDR1 is SGHTA and CDR2 FQGTGA. CDR3 size: 15 residues. This chain's CDR3 is CASSPPGTGADTQYF.

The rearrangement links TRBV7-9 to TRBJ2-5; the D call of TRBD1 rests on TCRdb alone, since no DNA is present to check it. Germline values: CDR1 SEHNR, CDR2 FQNEAQ (reference sequence). The CDR3 spans 15 residues. This CDR3 is CASSSNRDPQETQYF.

The chain links TRBV28 to TRBJ2-7. The CDR3 runs to 11 residues. Germline CDR1 reads MDHEN; CDR2 reads SYDVKM. CDR3 residues: CASSLPQTRYF. Based on the CDR3 plus reference TRBV28 and TRBJ2-7, the full variable domain is DVKVTQSSRYLVKRTGEKVFLECVQDMDHENMFWYRQDPGLGLRLIYFSYDVKMKEKGDIPEGYSVSREKKERFSLILESASTNQTSMYLCASSLPQTRYFGPGTRLTVT.

V and J are TRBV7-6 and TRBJ2-2. Germline CDR1 reads SGHVS; CDR2 reads FNYEAQ. There are 12 residues in the CDR3. The CDR3 loop is CVWKVNTGELFF.

The CDR3 spells CASSYKGLPLEDEQFF. The chain employs TRBV6-6 and TRBJ2-1; TCRdb selects TRBD1, and the lack of DNA leaves this call unchecked. Germline CDR1 reads MNHNY; CDR2 reads SVGAGI (reference sequence). The CDR3 runs 16 residues.

The rearrangement joins TRBV12-3 or TRBV12-4 to TRBJ1-1. This CDR3 contains 16 residues. The CDR3 spells CASSLGVRLLNTAAFF.